This TCR beta chain emerged from a study of OX40 agonist ivuxolimab in advanced cancers. Study-level information: The drug used for patients, ivuxolimab, was an agonistic anti-OX40 (CD134) antibody.

There are 16 residues in the CDR3. Germline values: CDR1 KGHSH, CDR2 LQKENI. The V gene lost 0 bases and the J gene lost 8 bases, with 16 bases spanning the gap. Produced via immunoSEQ multiplex PCR; TCRdb's table is partial and in-frame only. The top ten hold about 0.33% of the sample, which has about 94,000 clones, 80% to 90% seen once. The chain uses TRBV18 and TRBJ1-4; D remains ambiguous. This receptor was identified in an adult with an advanced solid tumor such as melanoma, head and neck, liver or kidney cancer. The sequencing used CD4+ or CD8+ T cells sorted from blood, collected in a trial of the OX40 agonist ivuxolimab. The CDR3 protein is CASSPPSTTRGEKLFF. In nucleotides, the CDR3 is TGTGCCAGCTCACCACCGTCAACCACCCGAGGGGAAAAACTGTTTTTT.